Listed below are T cell receptor beta chains from one sample, sequenced in a study of siplizumab effects on memory and regulatory T cells. Using immunoSEQ multiplex PCR, the repertoire was profiled, and TCRdb retains in-frame clones only, with some absent. The table has around 100,000 clones, 85% to 95% seen once. The sample taken for sequencing was non-Treg CD4+ T cells sorted from blood. The receptors derive from a human donor in good health. The CDR3 runs from the conserved cysteine through the conserved F or W. A D gene is named only where the DNA matches it firmly. Expanded clones get a size class; other rows say once, few or many, or leave the size out.

J: TRBJ2-1
D: NA
size: NA
V: TRBV27
CDR3: CASSPRRRNEQFF
DNA: TGTGCCAGCAGCCCCAGGAGGAGAAATGAGCAGTTCTTC

J: TRBJ1-1
D: NA
size: few
V: TRBV6-5
CDR3: CASSYGGDNTEAFF
DNA: TGTGCCAGCAGTTACGGGGGTGATAACACTGAAGCTTTCTTT

J: TRBJ1-6
D: NA
size: NA
V: TRBV19
CDR3: CASSIRGYNSPLHF
DNA: TGTGCCAGTAGTATCCGGGGTTATAATTCACCCCTCCACTTT

J: TRBJ2-1
D: NA
size: NA
V: TRBV19
CDR3: CASSIEWRITYNEQFF
DNA: TGTGCCAGTAGTATAGAGTGGCGGATTACCTACAATGAGCAGTTCTTC

J: TRBJ1-6
D: NA
size: NA
V: TRBV7-6
CDR3: CASSLAEVNHPLHF
DNA: TGTGCCAGCAGCTTAGCGGAGGTCAATCACCCCCTCCACTTT

J: TRBJ1-6
D: NA
size: NA
V: TRBV30
CDR3: CAWSVPTGGNSPLHF
DNA: TGTGCCTGGAGTGTGCCGACAGGAGGCAATTCACCCCTCCACTTT

J: TRBJ1-6
D: NA
size: NA
V: TRBV2
CDR3: CASVQGPSSYNSPLHF
DNA: TGTGCCAGTGTACAGGGACCAAGCTCCTATAATTCACCCCTCCACTTT

J: TRBJ2-7
D: TRBD2
size: NA
V: TRBV19
CDR3: CASSINGGSYEQYF
DNA: TGTGCCAGTAGTATTAACGGGGGGTCCTACGAGCAGTACTTC

J: TRBJ2-2
D: NA
size: NA
V: TRBV10-3
CDR3: CAIQGAYTGELFF
DNA: TGTGCCATCCAGGGAGCTTACACCGGGGAGCTGTTTTTT

J: TRBJ1-2
D: NA
size: NA
V: TRBV6-6
CDR3: CASSPGGPNYGYTF
DNA: TGTGCCAGCAGCCCGGGGGGGCCTAACTATGGCTACACCTTC

J: TRBJ1-1
D: NA
size: NA
V: TRBV15
CDR3: CATSRDEEGEAFF
DNA: TGTGCCACCAGCAGAGATGAGGAGGGTGAAGCTTTCTTT

J: TRBJ1-1
D: NA
size: NA
V: TRBV10-3
CDR3: CATRAQGPDTEAFF
DNA: TGTGCCACTAGGGCCCAGGGCCCAGACACTGAAGCTTTCTTT

J: TRBJ2-3
D: NA
size: NA
V: TRBV7-3
CDR3: CASSLTPRFPDTQYF
DNA: TGTGCCAGCAGCTTAACCCCAAGGTTCCCAGATACGCAGTATTTT

J: TRBJ1-5
D: NA
size: NA
V: TRBV15
CDR3: CATSRDQLQPQHF
DNA: TGTGCCACCAGCAGAGACCAACTTCAGCCCCAGCATTTT

J: TRBJ1-1
D: TRBD1
size: NA
V: TRBV7-9
CDR3: CASSGQGAITEAFF
DNA: TGTGCCAGCAGCGGACAGGGGGCAATTACTGAAGCTTTCTTT

J: TRBJ2-1
D: NA
size: NA
V: TRBV6-4
CDR3: CASSVHSSYNEQFF
DNA: TGTGCCAGCAGTGTCCATAGCTCCTACAATGAGCAGTTCTTC

J: TRBJ1-2
D: NA
size: NA
V: TRBV6-1
CDR3: CASREGNYGYTF
DNA: TGTGCCAGCAGGGAAGGGAACTATGGCTACACCTTC

J: TRBJ2-3
D: NA
size: NA
V: TRBV21-1
CDR3: CASSKNARGPSTDTQYF
DNA: TGTGCCAGCAGCAAAAACGCCAGGGGACCTAGCACAGATACGCAGTATTTT

J: TRBJ1-1
D: NA
size: NA
V: TRBV6-5
CDR3: CASSGVLDTEAFF
DNA: TGTGCCAGCTCCGGGGTTTTGGACACTGAAGCTTTCTTT

J: TRBJ2-1
D: TRBD2
size: NA
V: TRBV27
CDR3: CASSLIAGARGEQFF
DNA: TGTGCCAGCAGTTTGATAGCGGGGGCCCGTGGTGAGCAGTTCTTC

J: TRBJ1-3
D: NA
size: once
V: TRBV28
CDR3: CASSLLSSGNTIYF
DNA: TGTGCCAGCAGTCTACTCAGCTCTGGAAACACCATATATTTT

J: TRBJ1-2
D: TRBD1
size: few
V: TRBV7-9
CDR3: CASSSYRGANYGYTF
DNA: TGTGCCAGCAGCTCATACAGGGGAGCTAACTATGGCTACACCTTC

J: TRBJ1-5
D: NA
size: NA
V: TRBV5-8
CDR3: CASSREGQGVFQPQHF
DNA: TGTGCCAGCAGCCGGGAAGGCCAGGGAGTTTTTCAGCCCCAGCATTTT

J: TRBJ2-3
D: NA
size: NA
V: TRBV30
CDR3: CAWSTGDRTSTDTQYF
DNA: TGTGCCTGGAGTACGGGGGACCGAACTAGCACAGATACGCAGTATTTT

J: TRBJ1-3
D: NA
size: once
V: TRBV27
CDR3: CASRKTSSGNTIYF
DNA: TGTGCCAGCAGAAAGACAAGCTCTGGAAACACCATATATTTT

J: TRBJ2-7
D: NA
size: NA
V: TRBV19
CDR3: CASSTREGVGEQYF
DNA: TGTGCCAGTAGTACGCGGGAAGGGGTCGGCGAGCAGTACTTC

J: TRBJ1-6
D: NA
size: NA
V: TRBV5-4
CDR3: CASSSRLGNSPLHF
DNA: TGTGCCAGCAGTTCCAGGTTGGGAAATTCACCCCTCCACTTT

J: TRBJ1-1
D: NA
size: once
V: TRBV30
CDR3: CAWSSRGGMYTEAFF
DNA: TGTGCCTGGAGTTCACGGGGGGGGATGTACACTGAAGCTTTCTTT

J: TRBJ2-6
D: NA
size: NA
V: TRBV5-4
CDR3: CASSPTGGRTGANVLTF
DNA: TGTGCCAGCAGCCCTACCGGGGGTCGGACTGGGGCCAACGTCCTGACTTTC

J: TRBJ2-2
D: NA
size: NA
V: TRBV29-1
CDR3: CSVEAHKNTGELFF
DNA: TGCAGCGTTGAAGCACATAAGAACACCGGGGAGCTGTTTTTT

J: TRBJ1-1
D: NA
size: once
V: TRBV30
CDR3: CAWSVRVSNTEAFF
DNA: TGTGCCTGGAGTGTACGGGTCTCGAACACTGAAGCTTTCTTT

J: TRBJ2-1
D: TRBD2
size: NA
V: TRBV9
CDR3: CASSVWGLAVSSYNEQFF
DNA: TGTGCCAGCAGCGTATGGGGACTAGCTGTTAGCTCCTACAATGAGCAGTTCTTC

J: TRBJ2-2
D: NA
size: NA
V: TRBV9
CDR3: CASSARRGAGELFF
DNA: TGTGCCAGCAGCGCACGCCGAGGGGCCGGGGAGCTGTTTTTT

J: TRBJ1-3
D: NA
size: NA
V: TRBV4-1
CDR3: CASSRSTGYGNTIYF
DNA: TGCGCCAGCAGCAGATCAACAGGGTATGGAAACACCATATATTTT

J: TRBJ2-3
D: NA
size: once
V: TRBV9
CDR3: CASSVGHSGNTDTQYF
DNA: TGTGCCAGCAGCGTAGGGCATAGCGGAAACACAGATACGCAGTATTTT

J: TRBJ1-2
D: NA
size: NA
V: TRBV5-1
CDR3: CASSLEGSGVWYGYTF
DNA: TGCGCCAGCAGCTTGGAAGGGTCAGGGGTGTGGTATGGCTACACCTTC

J: TRBJ1-2
D: NA
size: NA
V: TRBV6-1
CDR3: CASSEFTGKANYGYTF
DNA: TGTGCCAGCAGTGAATTTACGGGGAAAGCTAACTATGGCTACACCTTC

J: TRBJ2-3
D: TRBD2
size: NA
V: TRBV9
CDR3: CASSGPIAGGTDDTDTQYF
DNA: TGTGCCAGCAGCGGACCCATAGCGGGGGGCACAGATGACACAGATACGCAGTATTTT

J: TRBJ2-1
D: NA
size: NA
V: TRBV9
CDR3: CASSVAKEWGAIYNEQFF
DNA: TGTGCCAGCAGCGTAGCGAAGGAGTGGGGGGCCATCTACAATGAGCAGTTCTTC

J: TRBJ1-2
D: TRBD1
size: few
V: TRBV5-1
CDR3: CASSSTGTGDGYTF
DNA: TGCGCCAGCAGCTCCACCGGGACAGGGGACGGCTACACCTTC

J: TRBJ2-2
D: TRBD2
size: NA
V: TRBV4-2
CDR3: CASSQDVLAGVGGGAGELFF
DNA: TGTGCCAGCAGCCAAGATGTACTAGCGGGAGTGGGGGGAGGTGCCGGGGAGCTGTTTTTT

J: TRBJ1-1
D: NA
size: NA
V: TRBV2
CDR3: CAGSPRGLREATEAFF
DNA: TGTGCCGGCTCCCCCAGAGGGCTGCGGGAGGCCACTGAAGCTTTCTTT

J: TRBJ2-1
D: NA
size: NA
V: TRBV5-1
CDR3: CASKLGGSYNEQFF
DNA: TGCGCCAGCAAACTGGGAGGCTCCTACAATGAGCAGTTCTTC

J: TRBJ2-7
D: NA
size: once
V: TRBV6-5
CDR3: CASSSPAGSSYEQYF
DNA: TGTGCCAGCAGTTCCCCTGCGGGGAGCTCCTACGAGCAGTACTTC

J: TRBJ2-1
D: TRBD2
size: NA
V: TRBV27
CDR3: CASSPLGSGGAYNEQFF
DNA: TGTGCCAGCAGTCCTTTAGGGAGCGGGGGGGCCTACAATGAGCAGTTCTTC

J: TRBJ2-3
D: TRBD1
size: NA
V: TRBV5-8
CDR3: CASSLYGQARTDTQYF
DNA: TGTGCCAGCAGCTTGTATGGACAGGCACGCACAGATACGCAGTATTTT

J: TRBJ2-7
D: TRBD2
size: NA
V: TRBV10-2
CDR3: CASSGTSGTSSYEQYF
DNA: TGCGCCAGCAGTGGAACTAGCGGGACAAGCTCCTACGAGCAGTACTTC

J: TRBJ2-7
D: TRBD2
size: NA
V: TRBV2
CDR3: CASSGRGGNEQYF
DNA: TGTGCCAGCAGTGGACGGGGGGGTAACGAGCAGTACTTC

J: TRBJ2-7
D: TRBD1
size: NA
V: TRBV11-3
CDR3: CASSLVQGPDYEQYF
DNA: TGTGCCAGCAGCTTAGTACAGGGGCCCGACTACGAGCAGTACTTC